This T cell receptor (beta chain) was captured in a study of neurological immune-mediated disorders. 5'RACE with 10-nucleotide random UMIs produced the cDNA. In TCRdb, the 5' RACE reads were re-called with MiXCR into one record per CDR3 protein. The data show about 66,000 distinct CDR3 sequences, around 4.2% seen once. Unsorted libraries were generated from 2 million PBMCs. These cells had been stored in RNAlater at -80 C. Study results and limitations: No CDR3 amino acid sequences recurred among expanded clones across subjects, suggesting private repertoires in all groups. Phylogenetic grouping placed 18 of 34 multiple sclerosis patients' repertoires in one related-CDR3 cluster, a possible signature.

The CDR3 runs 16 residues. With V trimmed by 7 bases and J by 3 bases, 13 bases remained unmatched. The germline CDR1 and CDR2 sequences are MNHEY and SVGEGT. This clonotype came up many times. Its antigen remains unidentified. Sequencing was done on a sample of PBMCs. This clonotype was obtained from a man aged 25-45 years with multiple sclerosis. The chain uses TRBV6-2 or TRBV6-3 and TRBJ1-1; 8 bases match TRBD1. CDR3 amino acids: CASIIGPGQGHTEAFF. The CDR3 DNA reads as TGTGCCAGCATCATCGGCCCCGGACAGGGTCACACTGAAGCTTTCTTT.